The source of this TCR beta chain is a study of blood T cell repertoires in COVID-19. The data were produced by immunoSEQ multiplex PCR, yet TCRdb's version contains in-frame clones alone and is incomplete. The sample has fewer than 40,000 clones, about 80% seen once; the top ten hold approximately 29%. The CDR3 totals 16 residues. V dropped 3 bases and J dropped 7; count of bases not matched to a gene: 9. From germline, CDR1 is LGHNA and CDR2 YSLEER. Sequenced input: peripheral blood. The origin of this receptor is a man older than 75 with acute or convalescent COVID-19. The gene calls are TRBV4-3 and TRBJ2-2, with TRBD1 identical over 9 bases. CDR3 in amino acids: CASSHLGDRADGELFF. In nucleotides, the CDR3 is TGCGCCAGCAGCCATCTCGGGGACAGGGCGGACGGGGAGCTGTTTTTT.